Shown below are 18 T cell receptor beta chains from a single sample sequenced in a study of tumor and adjacent non-tumor tissue in lung cancer. The template was RNA from unsorted bulk tissue. The normal lung tissue was taken more than 3 cm from the tumor edge. TCRbeta libraries were built with three rounds of nested PCR, modified from ARM-PCR. TCRdb independently ran MiXCR on the multiplex PCR reads; one entry per CDR3 protein. This table holds roughly 82,000 distinct CDR3 sequences, more than 65% found once. Material for sequencing was distant non-tumor lung tissue. Receptors were obtained from a woman between 45 and 65 years old with non-small cell lung cancer.

J is TRBJ2-7 and V is TRBV7-2, with 15 bases lining up with TRBD2. CDR1 and CDR2 (germline): SGHTA, FQGNSA. Trimming took 5 bases from V and 5 from J; bases not matched to a gene: 10. This CDR3 spans 17 amino acids. The CDR3 loop reads CASSILGLAGGPDEQYF. CDR3 bases: TGTGCCAGCAGCATACTCGGACTAGCGGGAGGGCCCGACGAGCAGTACTTC.

In regard to this clonotype: The junction and the germline gene differ at one end; a read error may be behind it. The rearrangement joins TRBV29-1 to TRBJ1-1, with D maybe TRBD1 (5 bases). The CDR3 runs 14 residues. Germline V gene sequence: CDR1 SQVTM, CDR2 ANQGSEA. The CDR3 loop reads CSGTGPGLNTEASF. In DNA form, the CDR3 reads TGCAGCGGCACAGGCCCCGGGCTGAACACTGAAGCTTCCTTT.

V usage is TRBV5-5 and J usage is TRBJ2-7; TRBD1 agrees at 7 bases. CDR3 length: 14 amino acids. V lost 4 bases, J lost 0 bases, and 4 bases stayed unmatched. Germline CDR1 SGHKS, CDR2 YYEKEE (reference sequence). The CDR3 DNA sequence: TGTGCCAGCAGCCCGACAGGGAGCTCCTACGAGCAGTACTTC. Translated, it gives CASSPTGSSYEQYF.

This clonotype appeared a few times. This may arise from a read error, as a much more abundant clone is one base away. CDR3 amino acids: CATFRGDEQFF. CDR3 nucleotides: TGTGCCACCTTTCGTGGCGATGAGCAGTTCTTC. The rearrangement uses TRBV19 and TRBJ2-1; D gene ambiguous. The CDR3 loop spans 11 amino acids. From germline, CDR1 is LNHDA and CDR2 SQIVND (reference sequence). V lost 10 bases, J lost 8 bases, and 12 bases lay in between.

Points on this clonotype: The conserved closing phenylalanine or tryptophan is absent in this CDR3, likely reflecting a read error. The V gene is TRBV19, the J gene TRBJ1-2; D uncertain. The germline V and J ends were trimmed by 3 bases and 2 bases, with 13 bases remaining between them. The CDR3 is 15 amino acids. Germline V gene data show CDR1 as LNHDA and CDR2 as SQIVND (reference sequence). For the CDR3, the DNA is TGTGCCAGTAGTATGAAAGTCGGAGACAACTATGGCTACACCATC. Translated: CASSMKVGDNYGYTI.

Note on this clonotype: At one end the junction does not follow the germline gene, possibly because of a read error. The chain recombines TRBV4-1 with TRBJ2-2, with D possibly matching TRBD1 (6 bases). The CDR3 totals 18 residues. CDR1 is MGHRA, CDR2 YSYEKL, per germline. The CDR3 loop is CDSSRQDQGWGPGGELFF. CDR3 nucleotide sequence: TGCGACAGCAGCCGCCAAGATCAAGGTTGGGGGCCAGGCGGGGAGCTGTTTTTT.

This clonotype was picked up a small number of times. This clone may be a read error of a much larger clone one base away. The rearrangement joins TRBV5-1 to TRBJ1-6; TRBD1 might be the D (5 bases). The CDR3 has 15 amino acids. Germline CDR1 and CDR2: SGHRS and YFSETQ. This CDR3 reads CTSSLVGTVNSPLHF. CDR3 nucleotide sequence: TGCACCAGCAGCTTGGTCGGGACGGTAAATTCACCCCTCCACTTT.

As to this clonotype: A much larger clone is a single base away; this may be a read error. The chain uses TRBV20-1 and TRBJ2-3; the D is unclear. With 3 bases removed from V and 6 bases from J, the gap between germline ends came to 19 bases. The CDR3 is 15 amino acids. Germline assignment: CDR1 DFQATT and CDR2 SNEGSKA (reference sequence). CDR3 nucleotides: TGCAGTGCTAGTGCACTACCCCAAAATGAGGATACGCAGTATTTT. Amino acids: CSASALPQNEDTQYF.

A remark on this clonotype: The junction and the germline gene differ at one end; a read error may be behind it. The chain couples TRBV5-5 to TRBJ2-1, with 7 bases lining up with TRBD1. The CDR3 is 16 amino acids. Germline V gives CDR1 SGHKS, CDR2 YYEKEE (reference sequence). This CDR3 reads CASGLEWDRQNNEQFF. The CDR3 nucleotides are TGTGCCAGCGGCTTGGAATGGGACAGACAAAACAATGAGCAGTTCTTC. The full variable domain, in which reference TRBV5-5 and TRBJ2-1 provide the parts outside the CDR3, is DAGVTQSPTHLIKTRGQQVTLRCSPISGHKSVSWYQQVLGQGPQFIFQYYEKEERGRGNFPDRFSARQFPNYSSELNVNALLLGDSALYLCASGLEWDRQNNEQFFGPGTRLTVL.

The genes are TRBV5-1 and TRBJ1-5; 7 bases are a match to TRBD1. The J call is doubtful: the DNA matches TRBJ2-3 better. The CDR3 is 15 amino acids. Per the germline V gene, CDR1 is SGHRS and CDR2 is YFSETQ. The CDR3 loop is CASSLDGQDMQPQYF. The CDR3 DNA is TGCGCCAGCAGCTTGGATGGACAGGATATGCAGCCTCAGTATTTT.

This clonotype was seen only a few times. Its ends do not fully match the called genes, so a read error is possible. This sequence joins TRBV12-5 and TRBJ1-2; no clear D. The CDR3 loop spans 18 amino acids. Germline values: CDR1 LGHNT, CDR2 FRNRAP. The CDR3 sequence: CASGLVLSPPLANYGYTF. CDR3 sequence (DNA): TGTGCTAGTGGTTTGGTATTAAGTCCACCACTAGCTAACTATGGTTACACCTTC.

On this clonotype itself: One end of the junction varies from germline; a read error may be responsible. The J gene is TRBJ2-7, the V gene TRBV28; a weak D match, TRBD1 (6 bases). The CDR3 contains 16 residues. Germline CDR1 reads MDHEN; CDR2 reads SYDVKM. Here the CDR3 reads CASSSNRDKGAVEQYF. The CDR3 coding sequence is TGTGCCAGCAGTTCCAACCGGGACAAGGGCGCGGTTGAGCAGTACTTT. Variable domain in full (rest from reference TRBV28 and TRBJ2-7): DVKVTQSSRYLVKRTGEKVFLECVQDMDHENMFWYRQDPGLGLRLIYFSYDVKMKEKGDIPEGYSVSREKKERFSLILESASTNQTSMYLCASSSNRDKGAVEQYFGPGTRLTVT.

The table lists this clonotype with a count of one. One junction end does not reproduce the germline sequence, and a read error may be involved. The rearrangement joins TRBV20-1 to TRBJ2-2; 9 positions agree with TRBD2. Germline CDR1 reads DFQATT; CDR2 reads SNEGSKA (reference sequence). The CDR3 sequence is 14 residues long. The CDR3: CCAYKTSGTGELFF. CDR3 nucleotides: TGCTGTGCGTATAAGACTAGCGGCACCGGGGAGCTTTTTTTT.

The chain uses TRBV4-1 and TRBJ2-3; D ambiguous. This CDR3 spans 15 amino acids. Germline-derived CDR1 and CDR2 are MGHRA and YSYEKL. The DNA for the CDR3 is TGCGCTAACAGCCAAGACGTCGCGAGGACAGATACGCAGTATTTT. Its translation is CANSQDVARTDTQYF.

The chain carries TRBV7-9 and TRBJ2-3; tentative D call: TRBD2 (5 bases). V gave up 7 bases and J gave up 3 bases, with 14 bases separating them. The CDR3 runs to 14 residues. Germline V lookup: CDR1 SEHNR, CDR2 FQNEAQ (reference sequence). The CDR3 loop is CASTPSGITDTQYF. As DNA, the CDR3 is TGTGCCAGCACCCCCTCCGGGATAACAGATACGCAGTATTTT.

The rearrangement links TRBV29-1 to TRBJ2-1; no reliable D call. The length of the CDR3 is 11 residues. Germline V gene lookup returns CDR1 SQVTM and CDR2 ANQGSEA. The ends were cut back, 8 bases at V and 8 bases at J, with 13 bases in the middle. CDR3 region: CSFGIPDEQFF. DNA of the CDR3: TGCAGCTTTGGCATCCCAGATGAGCAGTTCTTC.

This chain uses TRBV10-1 with TRBJ2-7; 8 nucleotides agree with TRBD1. Germline CDR1 reads WNHNN; CDR2 reads SYGVQD (reference sequence). V shed 7 bases and J 5 bases; nucleotides not matched to a gene: 13. The CDR3 has 15 amino acids. The CDR3 here is CASIDNWDRINEQYF. DNA of the CDR3: TGCGCCAGCATCGATAACTGGGACAGGATCAACGAGCAGTACTTC.

The rearrangement uses TRBV11-2 and TRBJ2-1; 10 nucleotides line up with TRBD2. The CDR3 runs to 16 residues. The J segment lost 9 bases and the V segment lost 5 bases, leaving 13 bases of the junction unmatched. Germline V gene data show CDR1 as SGHAT and CDR2 as FQNNGV. CDR3: CASSPWGLAGVSEQFF. The DNA for the CDR3 is TGTGCCAGCAGCCCATGGGGGCTAGCGGGAGTAAGTGAGCAGTTCTTC.